The text below deals with one T cell receptor (beta chain). This record comes from a study of blood T cell repertoires in COVID-19. Turning to the study itself: The United States, Italy and Spain supplied acute and convalescent COVID-19 samples. Sources were T cells, B-cell-depleted T cells, or PBMCs; the material itself was cDNA or gDNA.

Looked up from germline, CDR1 is MDHEN and CDR2 is SYDVKM. The CDR3 spans 16 residues. Trimming stripped 2 bases from V and 1 base from J, with 13 bases between. In the original workflow: Nucleated cell counts were estimated from reference gene primer amplification. Profiling relied on immunoSEQ multiplex PCR, and the TCRdb table lists in-frame clones only, not all of them. D and trimming were read from the DNA, whereas the V and J calls and clone size are those reported in that table. This table holds roughly 160,000 clones, 70% to 90% found once. This clonotype was sampled from a man aged 18 to 30 with acute or convalescent COVID-19. Sequencing was performed on peripheral blood. The chain has TRBV28 and TRBJ2-3; possibly TRBD2 for D (5 bases). The CDR3 region is CASSLDSAGGTDTQYF. CDR3 DNA sequence: TGTGCCAGCAGTTTAGATAGCGCCGGGGGCACAGATACGCAGTATTTT.